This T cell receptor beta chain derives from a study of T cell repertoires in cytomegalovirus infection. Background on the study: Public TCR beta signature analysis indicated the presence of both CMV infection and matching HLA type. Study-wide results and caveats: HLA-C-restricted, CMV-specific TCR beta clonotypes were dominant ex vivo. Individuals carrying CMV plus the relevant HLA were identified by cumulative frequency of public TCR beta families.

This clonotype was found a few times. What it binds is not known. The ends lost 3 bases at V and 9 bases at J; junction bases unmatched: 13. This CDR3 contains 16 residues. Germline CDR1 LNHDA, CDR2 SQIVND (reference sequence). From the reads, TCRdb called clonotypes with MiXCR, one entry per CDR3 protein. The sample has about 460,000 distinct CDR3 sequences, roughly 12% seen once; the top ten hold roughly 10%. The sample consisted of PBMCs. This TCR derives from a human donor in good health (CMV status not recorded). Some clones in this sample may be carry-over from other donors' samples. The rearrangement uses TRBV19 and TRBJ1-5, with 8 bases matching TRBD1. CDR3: CASSIVPETGVRPQHF. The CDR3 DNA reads TGTGCCAGTAGTATTGTGCCCGAGACAGGGGTTCGGCCCCAGCATTTT.